The T cell receptor beta chain under discussion was sequenced for a study of blood T cell repertoires in COVID-19. Study overall: The United States, Italy and Spain were the sources of the acute and convalescent COVID-19 samples. Sources were T cells, B-cell-depleted T cells, or PBMCs; the material itself was cDNA or gDNA.

Which cohort a participant joined came from the clinical history participants gave. Germline CDR1 is SGHAT and CDR2 is FQNNGV. The CDR3 totals 14 residues. Deletions cut 1 base from V and 1 base from J, with 8 bases between. How the authors handled the data: Quantification of nucleated cells was approximated via reference gene primer amplification. Repertoires were generated with immunoSEQ multiplex PCR, while TCRdb's copy carries only in-frame clones and drops some. The V and J calls and clone size come from that table; D and trimming were worked out from the DNA. The sample has about 230,000 clones; around 92% are singletons.

This TCR came from a woman in her 30s with acute COVID-19. The sequenced sample was PBMCs or T cells enriched from blood (not recorded which). This chain uses TRBV11-2 with TRBJ2-7, with a tentative D call TRBD2 (5 bases). CDR3 nucleotides: TGTGCCAGCAGCTTAGGGGGAGCGTCCTACGAGCAGTACTTC. Translating gives CASSLGGASYEQYF.